A selection of T cell receptor beta chains follows, all from one sample in a study of blood T cell repertoires in COVID-19. The protocol was immunoSEQ multiplex PCR, while the TCRdb copy is restricted to in-frame clones and leaves out a portion. There are about 140,000 clones in the sample; about 87% occur only once, and approximately 11% lies in the top ten. Input material: peripheral blood. Receptors were obtained from a woman of 80 years or more with acute or convalescent COVID-19. Each CDR3 is given with its conserved first and last residue. The D gene is left open where the match is weak. For some rows the clone size is stated as once, few or many, or as a class when expanded; others skip it.

clone_size d_call j_call v_call cdr3_nt cdr3_aa
- - TRBJ2-5 TRBV11-2 TGTGCCAGCAGCTTGAGCTACCAAGAGACCCAGTACTTC CASSLSYQETQYF
- TRBD2 TRBJ2-2 TRBV9 TGTGCCAGCAGCGCGGGACTAGCGGGGAACACCGGGGAGCTGTTTTTT CASSAGLAGNTGELFF
- - TRBJ2-1 TRBV15 TGTGCCACCAGCAGAGGGCCTCCTCCTCAGGGAAATGAGCAGTTCTTC CATSRGPPPQGNEQFF
- - TRBJ2-6 TRBV7-2 TGTGCCAGCAGCTCCCAAGGCCGGCGGTCTGGGGCCAACGTCCTGACTTTC CASSSQGRRSGANVLTF
- - TRBJ2-7 TRBV5-1 TGCGCCAGCAGCTGGGGGGAAGACTACGAGCAGTACTTC CASSWGEDYEQYF
- - TRBJ1-1 TRBV3-1/TRBV3-2 TGTGCCAGCAGCCAAGACGAGGCCCAGCCAGAAGCTTTCTTT CASSQDEAQPEAFF
- TRBD2 TRBJ2-5 TRBV7-2 TGTGCCAGCAGCTTAGATGGAGCGGGGTGGGAGACCCAGTACTTC CASSLDGAGWETQYF
- TRBD1 TRBJ1-1 TRBV29-1 TGCAGCGTTCCGGCGACCACCGGGACAGGGGAGGGTGAAGCTTTCTTT CSVPATTGTGEGEAFF
- TRBD1 TRBJ1-4 TRBV7-2 TGTGCCAGCAGCTTTACAGGGGGCGCCTATGAAAAACTGTTTTTT CASSFTGGAYEKLFF
- - TRBJ1-1 TRBV2 TGTGCCAGCAGTGACCTGGGGGGTGCCACTGAAGCTTTCTTT CASSDLGGATEAFF
- - TRBJ1-1 TRBV6-5 TGTGCCAGCAGGAAGGGGCCGAACACTGAAGCTTTCTTT CASRKGPNTEAFF
- - TRBJ1-1 TRBV5-4 TGTGCCAGCAGCCGGGGACGGACAGAGGTTTTGAACACTGAAGCTTTCTTT CASSRGRTEVLNTEAFF
- - TRBJ1-1 TRBV7-8 TGTGCCAGCAGCTTACAGGGATGGAACACTGAAGCTTTCTTT CASSLQGWNTEAFF
- - TRBJ1-1 TRBV7-2 TGTGCCAGCAGCTCCCCGACACTTTTGGGCACTGAAGCTTTCTTT CASSSPTLLGTEAFF
- - TRBJ1-1 TRBV9 TGTGCCAGCAGCGGACAGTTGAACACTGAAGCTTTCTTT CASSGQLNTEAFF
- TRBD2 TRBJ2-2 TRBV7-2 TGTGCCAGCAGCCAGTCTCCCAGCGGGGGGGGAGGTTGGGAGCTGTTTTTT CASSQSPSGGGGWELFF
- TRBD2 TRBJ2-1 TRBV7-8 TGTGCCAGCAGCCCAGGGACTAGCGGGGTACTTTACAATGAGCAGTTCTTC CASSPGTSGVLYNEQFF
- - TRBJ1-2 TRBV6-5 TGTGCCAGCGGTTTACTTGGCAGGGGAAGTGGCTACACCTTC CASGLLGRGSGYTF
- TRBD2 TRBJ2-7 TRBV5-1 TGCGCCAGCAGCTTGGTTAGCGGGGGCACCTACGAGCAGTACTTC CASSLVSGGTYEQYF
- - TRBJ2-5 TRBV29-1 TGCAGCGTTGAACCGGGACATCTACAAGAGACCCAGTACTTC CSVEPGHLQETQYF
- TRBD2 TRBJ2-2 TRBV5-1 TGCGCCAGCAGCTTGGTCCCTCTAGCGGGGGCCAAGAACACCGGGGAGCTGTTTTTT CASSLVPLAGAKNTGELFF
- TRBD2 TRBJ2-1 TRBV7-3 TGTGCCAGCAGCAGTCTAGCGGGGGGGAACTACAATGAGCAGTTCTTC CASSSLAGGNYNEQFF
- - TRBJ2-3 TRBV6-5 TGTGCCAGCGGGCGGGACCCCGAGTCAGATACGCAGTATTTT CASGRDPESDTQYF
- TRBD1 TRBJ1-3 TRBV18 TGTGCCAGCTCACCAGGGACAGGTTCGGGAAACACCATATATTTT CASSPGTGSGNTIYF
- TRBD1 TRBJ1-3 TRBV5-1 TGCGCCAGCAGCTCAGGGGGAAGTGGAAACACCATATATTTT CASSSGGSGNTIYF
- TRBD1 TRBJ1-6 TRBV18 TGTGCCACCTCGGGACAGAAGAATTCACCCCTCCACTTT CATSGQKNSPLHF
- - TRBJ1-1 TRBV5-1 TGCGCCAGCAGCTCTACTCGGACAGCGAACACTGAAGCTTTCTTT CASSSTRTANTEAFF
- - TRBJ1-1 TRBV5-1 TGCGCCAGCAGCTTTTCAGGGGTAGGCACTGAAGCTTTCTTT CASSFSGVGTEAFF
- - TRBJ1-1 TRBV4-2 TGTGCCAGCAGCCAATCCGGACTGGCGGCTTTGGCTGAAGCTTTCTTT CASSQSGLAALAEAFF
- - TRBJ1-3 TRBV5-1 TGCGCCAGCAGCTTGGCCAGCTCTGGAAACACCATATATTTT CASSLASSGNTIYF
- TRBD1 TRBJ1-3 TRBV6-2/TRBV6-3 TGTGCCAGCAGCCGGACAGGGGGAAACACCATATATTTT CASSRTGGNTIYF
- TRBD1 TRBJ2-3 TRBV3-1/TRBV3-2 TGTGCCAGCAGCCAACCCGGGACAGGGGCAGATACGCAGTATTTT CASSQPGTGADTQYF
- - TRBJ1-1 TRBV3-1/TRBV3-2 TGTGCCAGCAGCCAAAGTTTGGGGGGAACTGAAGCTTTCTTT CASSQSLGGTEAFF
- - TRBJ1-6 TRBV7-3 TGTGCCAGCAGCTTGGACAGAAATTCACCCCTCCACTTT CASSLDRNSPLHF
- - TRBJ2-2 TRBV5-4 TGTGCCAGCAGCCCCAGGGCGAACACCGGGGAGCTGTTTTTT CASSPRANTGELFF
- - TRBJ1-2 TRBV3-1/TRBV3-2 TGTGCCAGCAGCCAAGATGGGGGCAGGGACTATGGCTACACCTTC CASSQDGGRDYGYTF
- - TRBJ1-6 TRBV2 TGTGCCAGCAGTGAAGCGAGACAGGCTGTCGGGTCACCCCTCCACTTT CASSEARQAVGSPLHF
- - TRBJ1-5 TRBV6-1 TGTGCCAGCAGTGAAGCCGGGGGCAATCAGCCCCAGCATTTT CASSEAGGNQPQHF
- - TRBJ1-2 TRBV7-9 TGTGCCAGCAGCTCGACGGGGGGCCCCTATGGCTACACCTTC CASSSTGGPYGYTF
- - TRBJ1-1 TRBV6-6 TGTGCCAGCAGTAAACAGGGAGGGAGCACTGAAGCTTTCTTT CASSKQGGSTEAFF
- TRBD1 TRBJ1-2 TRBV14 TGTGCCAGCAGCCAAAACAGGGGGGACGGTGGCTACACCTTC CASSQNRGDGGYTF
- - TRBJ1-5 TRBV7-9 TGTGCCAGCAGCTTAGGCGTTCAGCCCCAGCATTTT CASSLGVQPQHF
- TRBD1 TRBJ2-1 TRBV14 TGTGCCAGCAGCCACCGGACAGGGGGCTTTAATGAGCAGTTCTTC CASSHRTGGFNEQFF
- TRBD1 TRBJ1-1 TRBV11-3 TGTGCCAGCTCCCCGGGACAGGGGGGGAACACTGAAGCTTTCTTT CASSPGQGGNTEAFF
- - TRBJ1-2 TRBV29-1 TGCAGCGTAAAGGACAGCCGGGACTATGGCTACACCTTC CSVKDSRDYGYTF
once - TRBJ1-5 TRBV6-5 TGTGCCAGCAGTTACTCGGGGCTCAATCAGCCCCAGCATTTT CASSYSGLNQPQHF
- TRBD2 TRBJ2-1 TRBV7-8 TGTGCCAGCAGCTTCCGGACTAGCGGGGGGGCCAATGAGCAGTTCTTC CASSFRTSGGANEQFF
- TRBD1 TRBJ1-2 TRBV6-5 TGTGCCAGCAGGGCCCGGGACAGTGCTAACTATGGCTACACCTTC CASRARDSANYGYTF
- TRBD1 TRBJ1-1 TRBV19 TGTGCCAGTAGTAGCGGACAGGGAAAGTTGGCTTTCTTT CASSSGQGKLAFF
- - TRBJ2-2 TRBV4-2 TGTGCCAGCAGCCAAGAGGCAGGGGCCTACGCGAACACCGGGGAGCTGTTTTTT CASSQEAGAYANTGELFF
- - TRBJ1-3 TRBV12-5 TGTGCTAGTGGTTTGAAACAGGGATACTCTGGAAACACCATATATTTT CASGLKQGYSGNTIYF
once - TRBJ1-2 TRBV30 TGTGCCTGGAGTCCTCTCTCCGAGAGTGGCTACACCTTC CAWSPLSESGYTF
- TRBD1 TRBJ1-2 TRBV6-5 TGTGCCAGCAGTTACTCGAGAGGGCAGGGGGTCCACTTC CASSYSRGQGVHF
- - TRBJ2-2 TRBV5-1 TGCGCCAGCAGCTTAGAACTGGGCACGAACACCGGGGAGCTGTTTTTT CASSLELGTNTGELFF